The rows below give T cell receptor beta chains drawn from one sample of a study of T cells in Graves' hyperthyroidism and ophthalmopathy. A single record per CDR3 protein comes from TCRdb applying MiXCR to the multiplex PCR reads. This sample carries about 760,000 distinct CDR3 sequences, over 35% of them seen once, and the ten largest clones take more than 25%. Input material: blood. The receptor source for this set is a woman in her thirties or forties with Graves' hyperthyroidism. Each CDR3 is given with its conserved first and last residue. The order of the fields is D gene, J gene, clone size, V gene, CDR3 DNA, CDR3 protein. The D gene is left open where the match is weak. Size tells how often a clone was seen (once, few, many) or the class of an expanded clone, and some rows leave it out.

NA	TRBJ1-2	NA	TRBV25-1	TGTGCCAGCAGCTTGGCCTTCCCCGAGGGCTACACCTTC	CASSLAFPEGYTF
NA	TRBJ1-4	many	TRBV20-1	TGCAGTGCTAGAGAGTTCGGGCAGGGGTATGAAAAACTGTTTTTT	CSAREFGQGYEKLFF
NA	TRBJ2-7	many	TRBV19	TGTGCCAGTAGTATGGCCGATAGCGGAACCTACGAGCAGTACTTC	CASSMADSGTYEQYF
NA	TRBJ1-2	NA	TRBV9	TGTGCCAGCAGCGTAGAAGGGGAAGGGAGCTATGGCTACACCTTC	CASSVEGEGSYGYTF
NA	TRBJ2-5	NA	TRBV7-8	TGTGCCAGCGGCGCTTACCAAGAGACCCAGTACTTC	CASGAYQETQYF
NA	TRBJ2-7	many	TRBV2	TGTGCCAGCAGTGTTTCCGGGAACTCCTACGAGCAGTACTTC	CASSVSGNSYEQYF
NA	TRBJ2-2	NA	TRBV5-1	TGCGCCAGCAGCTATGGGGGGAGTTACACCGGGGAGCTGTTTTTT	CASSYGGSYTGELFF
NA	TRBJ2-2	NA	TRBV2	TGTGCCAGCAGTGATTACCAGGGTCCAGCCGGGGAGCTGTTTTTT	CASSDYQGPAGELFF
NA	TRBJ2-2	NA	TRBV5-1	TGCGCCAGCAATCCAATCAATACGGCAGGGAACCCCGGGGAGCTGTTTTTT	CASNPINTAGNPGELFF
NA	TRBJ2-7	NA	TRBV7-2	TGTGCCAGCAGCTTAGGGCGCACGCGAATCTACGAGCAGTACTTC	CASSLGRTRIYEQYF
TRBD2	TRBJ2-3	NA	TRBV7-2	TGTGCCAGCAGCTTAGAACTAGCGGGCACAGATACGCAGTATTTT	CASSLELAGTDTQYF
TRBD1	TRBJ2-7	NA	TRBV10-3	TGTGCCATCAGTGCGCCGGGACAGGGTAGTTACGAGCAGTACTTC	CAISAPGQGSYEQYF
NA	TRBJ1-2	once	TRBV7-2	TGTGCCAGCAGTTTCGCGGGGGGGAACTATGGCTACACCTTC	CASSFAGGNYGYTF
NA	TRBJ1-2	many	TRBV20-1	TGCAGTGCTAGAGATCGGGGGGGGAACTATGGCTACACCTTC	CSARDRGGNYGYTF
TRBD1	TRBJ1-6	few	TRBV28	TGTGCCGAACAGGGGCGGAATTCACCCCTCCACTTT	CAEQGRNSPLHF
TRBD1	TRBJ2-7	NA	TRBV2	TGTGCCAGCAGTGTTCCAGGGGGCCGGTACGAGCAGTACTTC	CASSVPGGRYEQYF
NA	TRBJ2-7	many	TRBV18	TGTGCCAGCTCGCCAACGTGGACTAATTTTGGCGAGCAGTACTTC	CASSPTWTNFGEQYF
NA	TRBJ2-2	NA	TRBV5-5	TGTGCCAGCAGCTTGAAGGCAAATCTAGGCACCGGGGAGCTGTTTTTT	CASSLKANLGTGELFF
NA	TRBJ2-2	NA	TRBV2	TGTGCCAGCAGGGAAAGGAGAACCGGGGAGCTGTTTTTT	CASRERRTGELFF
NA	TRBJ2-7	once	TRBV4-1	TGCGCCAGCAGCCATTCCGACGTCGTAAGCCCCTACGAGCAGTACTTC	CASSHSDVVSPYEQYF
NA	TRBJ2-1	NA	TRBV10-3	TGTGCCATCAGTGAGTCGCTATTTTTTCCGGGAAGGTCCTACAATGAGCAGTTCTTC	CAISESLFFPGRSYNEQFF
TRBD1	TRBJ1-5	NA	TRBV7-2	TGTGCCAGTAAGGACAGGCCTTATAGCGATCAGCCCCAGCATTTT	CASKDRPYSDQPQHF
NA	TRBJ1-4	NA	TRBV2	TGTGCCAGCAGAGCTACACAGGGCGCAACTAATGAAAAACTGTTTTTT	CASRATQGATNEKLFF
NA	TRBJ2-5	NA	TRBV20-1	TGCAGTGCTAGAGGGATGGAGGGCTGGGAGACCCAGTACTTC	CSARGMEGWETQYF
NA	TRBJ1-2	few	TRBV20-1	TGCAGTGCTAGAGAGGGGCCTGGGGGAACCTACGGCTACACCTTC	CSAREGPGGTYGYTF
TRBD1	TRBJ1-6	NA	TRBV5-4	TGTGCCAGCAGCTATACGACAGGGACTAATTCACCCCTCCACTTT	CASSYTTGTNSPLHF
TRBD1	TRBJ1-2	many	TRBV2	TGTGCCAACTCCGGGACAGGGACTGGCTACACCTTC	CANSGTGTGYTF
NA	TRBJ1-2	few	TRBV11-2	TGTGCCAGCAGCTCGCATGGGGAGTGGGGGGCTGACTATGGCTACACCTTC	CASSSHGEWGADYGYTF
NA	TRBJ1-1	few	TRBV6-5	TGTGCCAGCACCCCCTCGAGGCTTTTAGCTTTCTTT	CASTPSRLLAFF
NA	TRBJ1-4	NA	TRBV4-1	TGCGCCAGCAGCCAAGATCCGGGGGGCGGACGGGAAAAACTGTTTTTT	CASSQDPGGGREKLFF
NA	TRBJ1-2	many	TRBV19	TGTGCCAGTAGTATCCCTCAAGGAAGAAACTATGGCTACACCTTC	CASSIPQGRNYGYTF
TRBD1	TRBJ1-1	few	TRBV12-3/TRBV12-4	TGTGCCAGCAGTAGGCCGGGACAGGCCCTTATAGGAGCTTTCTTT	CASSRPGQALIGAFF
NA	TRBJ2-2	once	TRBV7-2	TGTGCCAGCAGCTTCATCGGGGGCGAGGCCGGGGAGCTGTTTTTT	CASSFIGGEAGELFF
NA	TRBJ2-7	NA	TRBV14	TGTGCCAGCAGCCACCAGGAGTTTGGGGGAGGGCAGTACTTC	CASSHQEFGGGQYF
NA	TRBJ2-7	NA	TRBV29-1	TGCAGCGTTGAAGTTGGCGGGACGGGGCGCTACGAGCAGTACTTC	CSVEVGGTGRYEQYF
TRBD1	TRBJ1-4	NA	TRBV7-9	TGTGCCAGCAGCCGTACAGGGGGCGATGAAAAACTGTTTTTT	CASSRTGGDEKLFF
NA	TRBJ2-3	few	TRBV2	TGTGCCAGCAACCGGGATCCTCCCGCAGATACGCAGTATTTT	CASNRDPPADTQYF
TRBD1	TRBJ1-6	NA	TRBV13	TGTGCCAGCAGCCCCGGGACAGGGGGCGCCTTTAATTCACCCCTCCACTTT	CASSPGTGGAFNSPLHF
TRBD1	TRBJ2-2	many	TRBV20-1	TGCAGTGCTACCGACAGGGCGACCGGGGAGCTGTTTTTT	CSATDRATGELFF
NA	TRBJ2-5	few	TRBV7-9	TGTGCCAGCAGCTTAACGGCGAAGGTAGAGACCCAGTACTTC	CASSLTAKVETQYF
NA	TRBJ1-3	NA	TRBV29-1	TGCAGCGTTGACAGGGGCTCTGGAAACACCATATATTTT	CSVDRGSGNTIYF
TRBD1	TRBJ2-6	NA	TRBV2	TGTGCCAGCAGTGAAGGGCCGCCGGGACAGGGGGCCAACGTCCTGACTTTC	CASSEGPPGQGANVLTF
NA	TRBJ1-2	many	TRBV7-9	TGTGCCAGCAGCCCCCGCGACTTGGGTAACTATGGCTACACCTTC	CASSPRDLGNYGYTF
NA	TRBJ1-5	NA	TRBV20-1	TGCAGTGCTAGAGAGGTCGGTAGCAATCAGCCCCAGCATTTT	CSAREVGSNQPQHF
NA	TRBJ1-6	few	TRBV2	TGTGCCAGCAGCGGACAGAGCTCTATTAATTCACCCCTCCACTTT	CASSGQSSINSPLHF
NA	TRBJ2-7	many	TRBV5-5	TGTGCCAGCAGCTTGGGGCTAGACATAAGCTACGAGCAGTACTTC	CASSLGLDISYEQYF
TRBD1	TRBJ2-7	NA	TRBV28	TGTGCCAGCGCCCGGATGGACAGGGAATACGAGCAGTACTTC	CASARMDREYEQYF
NA	TRBJ2-7	NA	TRBV2	TGTGCCAGCAATAAGAACGGAGCTACCTACGAGCAGTACTTC	CASNKNGATYEQYF
NA	TRBJ1-1	few	TRBV7-8	TGTGCCAGCAGCTTAGCCGTTAGCCCGGCCCTCCTTACGGGTGGTACTGAAGCTTTCTTT	CASSLAVSPALLTGGTEAFF
NA	TRBJ1-4	NA	TRBV20-1	TGCAGTGCTATGGGGCAGTCGGGCTGGGGCGAAAAACTGTTTTTT	CSAMGQSGWGEKLFF
NA	TRBJ1-1	few	TRBV20-1	TGCAGTGCTAGAATCGAATTGGGGAACACTGAAGCTTTCTTT	CSARIELGNTEAFF
NA	TRBJ2-5	many	TRBV9	TGTGCCAGCAGCGTAGAACAGGGAGAGACCCAGTACTTC	CASSVEQGETQYF
TRBD1	TRBJ1-5	NA	TRBV29-1	TGCAGCGTGGGACAGGGAGGGCTCCAGCCCCAGCATTTT	CSVGQGGLQPQHF
TRBD1	TRBJ1-5	NA	TRBV7-2	TGTGCCAGCAGCCCGGGACAGGGTGTGAGAGGATATCAGCCCCAGCATTTT	CASSPGQGVRGYQPQHF
TRBD1	TRBJ1-3	NA	TRBV4-3	TGCGCCAGCAGCCAAGCCCTCAGTCAGGGGGCGCGGGGAAACACCATATATTTT	CASSQALSQGARGNTIYF
TRBD1	TRBJ1-4	few	TRBV18	TGTGCCAGCTCACCCCGACAGGGGACTGAAAAACTGTTTTTT	CASSPRQGTEKLFF